The 19 T cell receptor beta chains below were found in one sample sequenced in a study of shared clonotypes between healthy human individuals. Produced via immunoSEQ multiplex PCR; TCRdb's table is partial and in-frame only. The sample includes roughly 1,000,000 clones, around 78% of them seen just once. What was sequenced was memory CD4+ T cells from PBMCs. Subset indicated: CD45RA-negative fraction. These receptors were collected from a young man in good health. Some clones in this sample may be carry-over from other donors' samples.

The chain joins TRBV6-6 to TRBJ2-7, with TRBD1 identical over 7 bases. This CDR3 is 15 amino acids long. In germline, CDR1 is MNHNY, CDR2 SVGAGI (reference sequence). J gave up 0 bases and V 5 bases, and 7 bases lay outside the gene matches. The CDR3 loop is CASSPPGQRSYEQYF. For the CDR3, the DNA is TGTGCCAGCAGTCCCCCGGGACAGCGCTCCTACGAGCAGTACTTC.

This rearrangement joins TRBV15 to TRBJ1-5; maybe TRBD1 (6 bases). V dropped 1 base and J dropped 5 bases, with 12 bases sitting between them. The CDR3 loop spans 15 amino acids. In germline, CDR1 is LNHNV, CDR2 YYDKDF (reference sequence). The CDR3 loop is CATSRGDTGDQPQHF. CDR3 coding DNA: TGTGCCACCAGCAGAGGGGACACCGGGGATCAGCCCCAGCATTTT. The full variable domain, with the rest looked up from reference TRBV15 and TRBJ1-5, is DAMVIQNPRYQVTQFGKPVTLSCSQTLNHNVMYWYQQKSSQAPKLLFHYYDKDFNNEADTPDNFQSRRPNTSFCFLDIRSPGLGDTAMYLCATSRGDTGDQPQHFGDGTRLSIL.

CDR3 coding DNA: TGTGCCAGCAGCCTAGGGTCCTCGCGCTCTGGGGCCAACGTCCTGACTTTC. Protein: CASSLGSSRSGANVLTF. The rearrangement links TRBV5-5 to TRBJ2-6, with D hard to call. Germline CDR1 and CDR2: SGHKS and YYEKEE (reference sequence). Deletions cut 4 bases from V and 0 bases from J, with 14 bases between. The CDR3 runs 17 residues.

The chain joins TRBV6-6 to TRBJ2-1; 11 nucleotides line up with TRBD2. The CDR3 is 16 residues long. Trimming removed 6 bases from V and 4 bases from J; junction bases left unmatched: 8. Germline-derived CDR1 and CDR2 are MNHNY and SVGAGI (reference sequence). As DNA, the CDR3 is TGTGCCAGCAGCCTATATAGCGGGAGGGATTACAATGAGCAGTTCTTC. Translated: CASSLYSGRDYNEQFF.

The chain couples TRBV9 to TRBJ2-2, with 9 bases that match TRBD1. Germline CDR1 is SGDLS and CDR2 is YYNGEE. J lost 4 bases, V lost 0 bases, and 7 bases had no gene match. The CDR3 is made up of 17 amino acids. CDR3 sequence: CASSVVQGARGTGELFF. DNA for the CDR3: TGTGCCAGCAGCGTAGTACAGGGGGCGCGGGGCACCGGGGAGCTGTTTTTT.

The genes are TRBV9 and TRBJ2-2; D gene ambiguous. V lost 2 bases and J lost 7, with 6 bases in between. This CDR3 comprises 12 residues. Germline-derived CDR1 and CDR2 are SGDLS and YYNGEE. The CDR3 spells CASSVLGGELFF. The CDR3 region has the DNA TGTGCCAGCAGCGTTCTAGGCGGGGAGCTGTTTTTT.

This clone was seen only a few times. The chain carries TRBV27 and TRBJ2-3, with TRBD2 matching over 11 bases. Losses at the gene ends were 5 bases for V and 1 base for J; bases not matched to a gene: 11. The V gene's germline CDR1 is MNHEY and CDR2 SMNVEV (reference sequence). The CDR3 extends over 18 amino acids. CDR3 in DNA: TGTGCCAGCAGTAGAGGGACTAGCGGCCTAGGGGGCACAGATACGCAGTATTTT. It yields the protein CASSRGTSGLGGTDTQYF.

The chain couples TRBV25-1 to TRBJ1-2; a possible D gene is TRBD1 (5 bases). CDR1 and CDR2 from the germline V gene are MGHDK and SYGVNS. Trimming took off 2 bases at V and 4 bases at J, with 17 bases between the two ends. The CDR3 contains 16 residues. This CDR3 reads CASSEGLQGTVYGYTF. The CDR3 DNA is TGTGCCAGCAGTGAAGGACTTCAGGGTACGGTCTATGGCTACACCTTC.

The rearrangement joins TRBV7-6 to TRBJ2-7; D remains unclear. Trimming shortened V by 5 bases and J by 0 bases, and 14 bases separated the two germline ends. The CDR3 has 15 residues. Germline V gives CDR1 SGHVS, CDR2 FNYEAQ. This CDR3 is CASSPYSRDSYEQYF. Here the CDR3 DNA reads TGTGCCAGCAGCCCATACTCGAGAGACTCCTACGAGCAGTACTTC.

V and J are TRBV7-8 and TRBJ2-5; no clear D. V lost 3 bases and J lost 2, with 10 bases in between. CDR1 is SGHVS, CDR2 FQNEAQ, per germline. The CDR3 has 14 amino acids. The CDR3 DNA follows: TGTGCCAGCAGCTTCCTTGGGCTTCAAGAGACCCAGTACTTC. Its protein product is CASSFLGLQETQYF.

V is TRBV5-1 and J is TRBJ2-3; 10 bases fit TRBD2. Germline V lookup: CDR1 SGHRS, CDR2 YFSETQ. V lost 5 bases, J lost 2 bases, and 8 bases stayed unmatched. This CDR3 is 16 amino acids long. The CDR3 is CASRHTGTSVTDTQYF. CDR3 nucleotides: TGCGCCAGCAGACACACCGGGACTAGCGTCACAGATACGCAGTATTTT.

The chain has TRBV30 and TRBJ1-1; 7 bases map to TRBD1. The CDR3 length is 12 residues. The germline gives CDR1 GTSNPN, CDR2 SVGIG (reference sequence). V dropped 6 bases and J dropped 5; count of bases not matched to a gene: 6. The CDR3 nucleotides read TGTGCCTGTAACACAGGGGTTACTGAAGCTTTCTTT. It encodes CACNTGVTEAFF.

About this clone: The sample holds other DNA sequences that translate to the same CDR3. The rearrangement links TRBV19 to TRBJ1-1, with D unclear. Trimming took 8 bases from V and 1 from J, leaving 5 bases between them. Germline CDR1 and CDR2: LNHDA and SQIVND (reference sequence). CDR3 length: 11 residues. This CDR3 is CASRQNTEAFF. CDR3 coding DNA: TGTGCCAGTCGGCAGAACACTGAAGCTTTCTTT.

The chain employs TRBV7-6 and TRBJ1-1, with D hard to call. The CDR3 is made up of 13 amino acids. V gave up 4 bases and J gave up 1 base, with 7 bases separating them. Per the germline V gene, CDR1 is SGHVS and CDR2 is FNYEAQ. For the CDR3, the DNA is TGTGCCAGCAGCTCTAGACAGAACACTGAAGCTTTCTTT. Translation: CASSSRQNTEAFF.

The rearrangement joins TRBV7-9 to TRBJ1-1, with a tentative D call TRBD1 (5 bases). Germline lookup yields CDR1 SEHNR and CDR2 FQNEAQ (reference sequence). V gave up 4 bases and J gave up 6 bases, with 15 bases separating them. This CDR3 comprises 14 residues. CDR3 in DNA: TGTGCCAGCAGCTCTATAGCCATGGGGGCTGAAGCTTTCTTT. Translation gives CASSSIAMGAEAFF.

The CDR3 region is CASSPPYRVGVRYEQYF. CDR3 DNA: TGTGCCAGCAGTCCGCCCTACCGGGTAGGGGTACGTTACGAGCAGTACTTC. The chain uses TRBV28 and TRBJ2-7; D possibly corresponds to TRBD1 (5 bases). Germline loops: CDR1 MDHEN, CDR2 SYDVKM. This CDR3 is built from 17 residues. Trimming removed 5 bases from V and 4 bases from J, with 24 bases in between.

This rearrangement joins TRBV30 to TRBJ2-7, with 8 nucleotides matching TRBD2. This CDR3 has 15 residues. The V and J ends lost 0 bases and 3 bases, in that order; junction bases with no gene match: 7. CDR1 and CDR2 from the germline V gene are GTSNPN and SVGIG (reference sequence). In DNA form, the CDR3 reads TGTGCCTGGAGTGTAGGGGTAGCGGGACACTACGAGCAGTACTTC. Translating it yields CAWSVGVAGHYEQYF.

The chain recombines TRBV30 with TRBJ2-7, with TRBD2 matching over 8 bases. The CDR3 is 12 amino acids. The germline V gene has CDR1 GTSNPN and CDR2 SVGIG (reference sequence). Trimming took 3 bases from V and 5 from J; bases not matched to a gene: 3. CDR3 coding DNA: TGTGCCTGGAGCGGGAGGGGGGACGAGCAGTACTTC. Translation gives CAWSGRGDEQYF.

V gene TRBV28 combines with J gene TRBJ1-2; a possible D gene is TRBD1 (5 bases). The CDR3 loop spans 14 amino acids. Trimming took 4 bases from V and 8 from J, leaving 17 bases between them. Germline V gene data show CDR1 as MDHEN and CDR2 as SYDVKM. The CDR3 spells CASSSGQRPYGYTF. For the CDR3, the DNA is TGTGCCAGCAGTTCTGGACAACGGCCATACGGCTACACCTTC.